This TCR beta chain was profiled in a study of pediatric ulcerative colitis. General study findings and limits: Acute severe colitis showed lower rectal diversity from clonal expansions.

The survey-level immunoSEQ assay was used. Sequencing depth was up to 500,000 reads per sample. The assay was immunoSEQ multiplex PCR, and TCRdb's table has in-frame clones only and misses some. The sample yields under 6,000 clones, 80% to 90% seen once. This clone occurred once. Antigen: not known. V was pared by 0 bases and J by 2 bases, with 6 bases of the junction left unmatched. The CDR3 totals 16 residues. Germline values: CDR1 ENHRY, CDR2 SYGVKD. The sequence came from a boy aged 5-17 years with mild ulcerative colitis. The chain uses TRBV10-3 and TRBJ2-5, with 7 bases lining up with TRBD1. The sample taken for sequencing was blood. The CDR3 DNA reads TGTGCCATCAGTGAGTCGAAGACAGGGCCACAAGAGACCCAGTACTTC. It translates to CAISESKTGPQETQYF.